Below are 24 T cell receptor beta chains sequenced from a single sample in a study of blood T cell repertoires in COVID-19. Data came from immunoSEQ multiplex PCR; TCRdb stores just in-frame clones and leaves some out. The table records about 170,000 clones, around nine tenths of them present only once. Sample: peripheral blood. These receptors were obtained from a man in his 70s with acute or convalescent COVID-19.

The J gene is TRBJ2-2, the V gene TRBV7-3; 8 bases align to TRBD2. V shed 5 bases, J shed 3 bases, and the junction held 8 bases outside the gene matches. This CDR3 contains 16 residues. Germline-derived CDR1 and CDR2 are SGHTA and FQGTGA. The CDR3 DNA reads TGTGCCAGCAGCGCTAACGGGGGGGCCGACACCGGGGAGCTGTTTTTT. This sequence encodes CASSANGGADTGELFF.

Written as DNA, the CDR3 is TGTGCCTGGATAGGAGCGACCCACGGAACTCCCTACGGGGAGACCCAGTACTTC. It encodes CAWIGATHGTPYGETQYF. The rearrangement joins TRBV30 to TRBJ2-5; D remains unclear. V dropped 4 bases and J dropped 5 bases, with 29 bases sitting between them. This CDR3 has 18 amino acids. Germline assignment: CDR1 GTSNPN and CDR2 SVGIG (reference sequence). Drawing the rest from reference TRBV30 and TRBJ2-5, the complete variable domain is SQTIHQWPATLVQPVGSPLSLECTVEGTSNPNLYWYRQAAGRGLQLLFYSVGIGQISSEVPQNLSASRPQDRQFILSSKKLLLSDSGFYLCAWIGATHGTPYGETQYFGPGTRLLVL.

This clone came up many times. The chain couples TRBV5-4 to TRBJ1-1; a possible D gene is TRBD1 (6 bases). V lost 7 bases, J lost 5 bases, and 15 bases lay in between. Germline V gives CDR1 SGHNT, CDR2 YYREEE (reference sequence). The CDR3 has 13 residues. The CDR3: CASGRGGSTEAFF. In nucleotides, the CDR3 is TGTGCCAGCGGACGAGGGGGATCAACTGAAGCTTTCTTT.

This chain joins TRBV2 and TRBJ1-1; D uncertain. CDR3 length: 13 residues. Germline V CDR1 and CDR2: SNHLY, FYNNEI. Trimming stripped 5 bases from V and 4 bases from J, with 11 bases between. CDR3 DNA sequence: TGTGCCAGCAGTCAAGACAAACCCACTGAAGCTTTCTTT. Protein product: CASSQDKPTEAFF.

This chain links TRBV5-1 with TRBJ1-1; D call uncertain. The V and J ends lost 0 bases and 3 bases respectively, with 12 bases between them. The CDR3 contains 15 residues. From germline, CDR1 is SGHRS and CDR2 YFSETQ. CDR3 region: CASSLVQSVDTEAFF. The CDR3 nucleotides read TGCGCCAGCAGCTTGGTCCAGAGCGTAGACACTGAAGCTTTCTTT.

This chain connects TRBV3-1 (or the pseudogene TRBV3-2) to TRBJ2-6; D remains ambiguous. Trimming removed 7 bases from V and 0 bases from J, with 10 bases in between. The CDR3 is 15 residues long. The germline V gene encodes CDR1 LGHDT and CDR2 YNNKEL (reference sequence). The CDR3 loop reads CASTNQFSGANVLTF. The CDR3 DNA follows: TGTGCCAGCACCAACCAGTTCTCTGGGGCCAACGTCCTGACTTTC.

The table lists this clone with a few counts. The chain carries TRBV10-2 and TRBJ1-5; 9 nucleotides line up with TRBD1. V lost 6 bases and J lost 8; bases outside the gene matches: 5. Germline V gene sequence: CDR1 WSHSY, CDR2 SAAADI. The CDR3 covers 13 residues. The CDR3 coding sequence is TGCGCCAGCAGCCGGGACAGGGTGGAGCCCCAGCATTTT. It encodes CASSRDRVEPQHF.

Concerning this clone itself: Other DNA variants within this sample encode the same CDR3. The chain links TRBV19 to TRBJ1-5; D not resolved. Germline V CDR1 and CDR2: LNHDA, SQIVND (reference sequence). This CDR3 has 15 residues. V shed 1 base and J shed 0 bases, with 7 bases lying between them. CDR3 amino acids: CASSIVPYSNQPQHF. The CDR3 DNA reads TGTGCCAGTAGTATAGTCCCTTATAGCAATCAGCCCCAGCATTTT.

This clone was counted at least ten times. V gene TRBV27 combines with J gene TRBJ1-6, with D possibly being TRBD1 (6 bases). CDR1 and CDR2 (germline): MNHEY, SMNVEV (reference sequence). CDR3 length equals 18 residues. V was pared by 1 base and J by 0 bases, with 13 bases between. CDR3 protein: CASSLFGRQDSYNSPLHF. The CDR3 nucleotides read TGTGCCAGCAGTTTATTTGGGAGACAGGACTCCTATAATTCACCCCTCCACTTT.

J is TRBJ2-3 and V is TRBV4-2, with 7 bases lining up with TRBD2. V shed 1 base and J 4 bases; nucleotides not matched to a gene: 2. The CDR3 length is 14 residues. Germline loops: CDR1 LGHNA, CDR2 YNFKEQ. The CDR3 coding sequence is TGTGCCAGCAGCCAAGGGGGGGGTCCAGATACGCAGTATTTT. Translated, it gives CASSQGGGPDTQYF.

This rearrangement joins TRBV28 to TRBJ2-1; 7 bases line up with TRBD2. CDR3 size: 12 residues. After removal of 6 bases from V and 10 bases from J, the junction contained 6 bases not matched to a gene. Germline assignment: CDR1 MDHEN and CDR2 SYDVKM. DNA for the CDR3: TGTGCCAGCAGACAAGCGGGGAACGAGCAGTTCTTC. Protein: CASRQAGNEQFF.

CDR3 DNA sequence: TGTGCCAGCAACTTTCGGAGCGGGGGAGGAGGAGATACGCAGTATTTT. This codes for CASNFRSGGGGDTQYF. The rearrangement uses TRBV7-2 and TRBJ2-3; 8 nucleotides align to TRBD2. The CDR3 is 16 residues long. J lost 5 bases, V lost 7 bases, and 14 bases had no gene match. Germline V lookup: CDR1 SGHTA, CDR2 FQGNSA.

CDR3 nucleotide sequence: TGTGCCAGCAGTGATGGAACAGGGGGCTATGGCTACACCTTC. Translated: CASSDGTGGYGYTF. The rearrangement links TRBV6-1 to TRBJ1-2; 8 bases are a match to TRBD1. J lost 4 bases, V lost 3 bases, and 4 bases had no gene match. The length of the CDR3 is 14 residues. Looked up from germline, CDR1 is MNHNS and CDR2 is SASEGT.

In its sample, this clone was seen once. The rearrangement uses TRBV14 and TRBJ1-3; no clear D. The CDR3 is made up of 14 amino acids. Germline loops: CDR1 SGHDN, CDR2 FVKESK. V shed 8 bases and J shed 2 bases, with 13 bases lying between them. This CDR3 reads CASSFEAAGNTIYF. The DNA of the CDR3 is TGTGCCAGCTCGTTCGAGGCAGCTGGAAACACCATATATTTT.

This clone has at least ten counts. The gene calls are TRBV11-2 and TRBJ1-5, with TRBD1 as a possible D gene (6 bases). Germline V gene sequence: CDR1 SGHAT, CDR2 FQNNGV. CDR3 length equals 14 residues. V was trimmed by 5 bases and J by 11 bases, leaving 19 bases between them. CDR3 in amino acids: CASSVRPQGSAQHF. In nucleotides, the CDR3 is TGTGCCAGCAGCGTTCGCCCTCAGGGGTCAGCCCAGCATTTT.

The chain uses TRBV4-1 and TRBJ2-3; the match to TRBD2 covers 9 bases. From germline, CDR1 is MGHRA and CDR2 YSYEKL. The ends lost 0 bases at V and 6 bases at J; junction bases unmatched: 7. The CDR3 is 16 residues long. In DNA, the CDR3 is TGCGCCAGCAGCCAAGACCGCGGGGGGGCCCCCGATACGCAGTATTTT. Its translation is CASSQDRGGAPDTQYF.

J is TRBJ1-5 and V is TRBV18, with D unclear. This CDR3 spans 13 amino acids. V was shortened by 3 bases and J by 1 base, with 4 bases between the two germline ends. Per the germline V gene, CDR1 is KGHSH and CDR2 is LQKENI. The CDR3 is CASSPRSNQPQHF. The DNA for the CDR3 is TGTGCCAGCTCACCCCGGAGCAATCAGCCCCAGCATTTT.

This chain connects TRBV5-6 to TRBJ2-4, with D perhaps matching TRBD1 (6 bases). This CDR3 has 14 residues. Looked up from germline, CDR1 is SGHDT and CDR2 is YYEEEE. The germline V and J ends were trimmed by 5 bases and 0 bases, with 9 bases remaining between them. This CDR3 is CASSPQGAKNIQYF. Here the CDR3 DNA reads TGTGCCAGCAGTCCACAGGGAGCCAAAAACATTCAGTACTTC.

The chain uses TRBV4-2 and TRBJ2-3; 12 nucleotides match TRBD1. The V segment lost 1 base and the J segment 3 bases; nucleotides outside the gene matches: 8. Per the germline V gene, CDR1 is LGHNA and CDR2 is YNFKEQ. The CDR3 contains 18 residues. The CDR3: CASSQGESGQGATDTQYF. DNA of the CDR3: TGTGCCAGCAGCCAAGGCGAATCGGGACAGGGGGCGACAGATACGCAGTATTTT.

The table lists this clone with a few counts. The chain is built from TRBV15 and TRBJ2-7; D might be TRBD2 (5 bases). This CDR3 is built from 13 residues. Between the trimmed V and J ends, which lost 0 bases and 6 bases, there was a span of 9 bases. Germline-derived CDR1 and CDR2 are LNHNV and YYDKDF (reference sequence). DNA for the CDR3: TGTGCCACCAGCAGAGAAGGCCGGGGCGAGCAGTACTTC. Translating it yields CATSREGRGEQYF. Combining the CDR3 with reference TRBV15 and TRBJ2-7 gives the whole variable domain DAMVIQNPRYQVTQFGKPVTLSCSQTLNHNVMYWYQQKSSQAPKLLFHYYDKDFNNEADTPDNFQSRRPNTSFCFLDIRSPGLGDTAMYLCATSREGRGEQYFGPGTRLTVT.

The chain combines TRBV2 with TRBJ1-5; possibly TRBD1 for D (5 bases). From germline, CDR1 is SNHLY and CDR2 FYNNEI. CDR3 size: 13 residues. Trimming pared 7 bases from V and 2 bases from J, leaving 9 bases between. CDR3 nucleotide sequence: TGTGCCAGCAAGTTCAGGGGCAATCAGCCCCAGCATTTT. Protein: CASKFRGNQPQHF.

In this sample, this clone turned up once. The rearrangement joins TRBV4-1 to TRBJ1-2, with a tentative D call TRBD1 (6 bases). V was clipped by 4 bases and J by 4 bases, with 25 bases between them. Germline V lookup: CDR1 MGHRA, CDR2 YSYEKL. There are 18 residues in the CDR3. The CDR3 DNA reads as TGCGCCAGCAGCCTCGGGGGGGCTTGGGAGTTCGGCGGCTATGGCTACACCTTC. Its translation: CASSLGGAWEFGGYGYTF.

This clone was picked up one time. This chain connects TRBV7-9 to TRBJ2-5, with 13 bases identical to TRBD2. The CDR3 length is 18 residues. The V segment lost 5 bases and the J segment 2 bases; nucleotides outside the gene matches: 11. In germline, CDR1 is SEHNR, CDR2 FQNEAQ (reference sequence). The CDR3 DNA reads as TGTGCCAGCAGCGACCACAAACTAGCGGGAGGGCTACAAGAGACCCAGTACTTC. Translation gives CASSDHKLAGGLQETQYF.

This chain links TRBV15 with TRBJ1-5; weak D call: TRBD1 (5 bases). Between the trimmed V and J ends, which lost 5 bases and 6 bases, there was a span of 14 bases. The germline CDR1 and CDR2 sequences are LNHNV and YYDKDF (reference sequence). CDR3 length: 14 amino acids. CDR3 loop: CATSPWGGGQPQHF. In DNA form, the CDR3 reads TGTGCCACCAGCCCCTGGGGGGGTGGTCAGCCCCAGCATTTT. The whole variable domain, remainder taken from reference TRBV15 and TRBJ1-5, is DAMVIQNPRYQVTQFGKPVTLSCSQTLNHNVMYWYQQKSSQAPKLLFHYYDKDFNNEADTPDNFQSRRPNTSFCFLDIRSPGLGDTAMYLCATSPWGGGQPQHFGDGTRLSIL.